The rows below give T cell receptor beta chains drawn from one sample of a study of T cell repertoires in cytomegalovirus infection. TCRdb processed the reads anew with MiXCR; each CDR3 protein has one entry. The sample lists approximately 730,000 distinct CDR3 sequences; roughly 30% were seen once. Antigen specificity for these receptors is unknown. The material was cultured PBMCs, obtained from culture after CMV antigen stimulation. The receptors here all came from a human donor in good health (CMV status not recorded). Some clones in this sample may be carry-over from other donors' samples. Both conserved end residues are part of each CDR3. A D gene is named only where the DNA matches it firmly. Clone size appears in some rows only: once, few, many, or a class for an expanded clone.

abundance: few
v_gene: TRBV20-1
j_gene: TRBJ2-3
d_gene: -
CDR3nt: TGCAGTGCTAGCACAGCGTTCACAGATACGCAGTATTTT
CDR3aa: CSASTAFTDTQYF

abundance: many
v_gene: TRBV7-2
j_gene: TRBJ1-5
d_gene: -
CDR3nt: TGTGCCAGCAGCTTAGTATGGGGGGGCAATCAGCCCCAGCATTTT
CDR3aa: CASSLVWGGNQPQHF

abundance: few
v_gene: TRBV25-1
j_gene: TRBJ1-4
d_gene: -
CDR3nt: TGTGCCAGCAGTGAATACAGGGCCGAGGGGCAAAAACTGTTTTTT
CDR3aa: CASSEYRAEGQKLFF

abundance: -
v_gene: TRBV18
j_gene: TRBJ2-7
d_gene: -
CDR3nt: TGTGCCAGCTCACCTGGGGGAGACTACGAGCAGTACTTC
CDR3aa: CASSPGGDYEQYF

abundance: -
v_gene: TRBV27
j_gene: TRBJ1-1
d_gene: -
CDR3nt: TGTGCCAGCAGGGGAATTTGGGACACTGAAGCTTTCTTT
CDR3aa: CASRGIWDTEAFF

abundance: -
v_gene: TRBV12-3/TRBV12-4
j_gene: TRBJ2-3
d_gene: TRBD2
CDR3nt: TGTGCCAGCACCCCAAAGGTGGCGGGGGGGCGGGGTGGTACGCAGTATTTT
CDR3aa: CASTPKVAGGRGGTQYF

abundance: -
v_gene: TRBV7-2
j_gene: TRBJ2-5
d_gene: -
CDR3nt: TGTGCCAGCAGCTATTTGCGGGGCGGGGAGACCCAGTACTTC
CDR3aa: CASSYLRGGETQYF

abundance: many
v_gene: TRBV7-2
j_gene: TRBJ2-7
d_gene: TRBD2
CDR3nt: TGTGCCAGCAGGGGTGGGACTAGCGGGAGGAGCTCCTACGAGCAGTACTTC
CDR3aa: CASRGGTSGRSSYEQYF

abundance: -
v_gene: TRBV7-8
j_gene: TRBJ2-1
d_gene: -
CDR3nt: TGTGCCAGCAGCTTAGAGGCGCGGAACAATGAGCAGTTCTTC
CDR3aa: CASSLEARNNEQFF

abundance: -
v_gene: TRBV7-8
j_gene: TRBJ1-2
d_gene: -
CDR3nt: TGTGCCAGCAGCTACGCCCGAGGGGCCGGAGATGGCTACACCTTC
CDR3aa: CASSYARGAGDGYTF

abundance: -
v_gene: TRBV20-1
j_gene: TRBJ2-1
d_gene: -
CDR3nt: TGCAGTGCTAGCGTGCAGCTCCACAATGAGCAGTTCTTC
CDR3aa: CSASVQLHNEQFF

abundance: few
v_gene: TRBV7-2
j_gene: TRBJ2-1
d_gene: TRBD2
CDR3nt: TGTGCCAGCAGCTCGCGGGGGGGCGTGTACAATGAGCAGTTCTTC
CDR3aa: CASSSRGGVYNEQFF

abundance: -
v_gene: TRBV5-6
j_gene: TRBJ2-7
d_gene: -
CDR3nt: TGTGCCAGCAGCCCCGGGGACGGAGCCTACGAGCAGTACTTC
CDR3aa: CASSPGDGAYEQYF

abundance: -
v_gene: TRBV7-2
j_gene: TRBJ2-3
d_gene: TRBD1
CDR3nt: TGTGCCAGCAGCACCGGGGTAGGGGGCGCAGATACGCAGTATTTT
CDR3aa: CASSTGVGGADTQYF

abundance: many
v_gene: TRBV7-2
j_gene: TRBJ2-3
d_gene: -
CDR3nt: TGTGCCAGCAGCTTAACACTGGGGACGGGCACAGATACGCAGTATTTT
CDR3aa: CASSLTLGTGTDTQYF

abundance: -
v_gene: TRBV7-9
j_gene: TRBJ2-7
d_gene: TRBD1
CDR3nt: TGTGCCAGCAGCTCATACAGGGGATTAAGCGACACGAGGTCCTACGAGCAGTACTTC
CDR3aa: CASSSYRGLSDTRSYEQYF

abundance: -
v_gene: TRBV20-1
j_gene: TRBJ2-1
d_gene: TRBD2
CDR3nt: TGCAGTGCTAGGTCTAGCGGGTCAAACAATGAGCAGTTCTTC
CDR3aa: CSARSSGSNNEQFF

abundance: -
v_gene: TRBV5-4
j_gene: TRBJ1-2
d_gene: -
CDR3nt: TGTGCCAGCAGCTTGCCGGCAAGTCAGGGCTATGGCTACACCTTC
CDR3aa: CASSLPASQGYGYTF

abundance: -
v_gene: TRBV18
j_gene: TRBJ2-1
d_gene: -
CDR3nt: TGTGCCAGCTCACGTTTCCCGGGAACCCCGAGCTCCTACAATGAGCAGTTCTTC
CDR3aa: CASSRFPGTPSSYNEQFF

abundance: few
v_gene: TRBV7-9
j_gene: TRBJ2-1
d_gene: -
CDR3nt: TGTGCCAGCAGCGATACTAAGCAGTTCTTC
CDR3aa: CASSDTKQFF

abundance: few
v_gene: TRBV12-3/TRBV12-4
j_gene: TRBJ2-7
d_gene: TRBD1
CDR3nt: TGTGCCAGCAGTTTAAGGGGACAGGGAGGGTACGAGCAGTACTTC
CDR3aa: CASSLRGQGGYEQYF

abundance: many
v_gene: TRBV7-2
j_gene: TRBJ2-3
d_gene: TRBD1
CDR3nt: TGTGCCAGCAGCTCTACGACAGGGGCGGATACGCAGTATTTT
CDR3aa: CASSSTTGADTQYF

abundance: many
v_gene: TRBV7-2
j_gene: TRBJ2-1
d_gene: TRBD2
CDR3nt: TGTGCCAGCAGCTTAATGACTAGCGGGAGAAATGAGCAGTTCTTC
CDR3aa: CASSLMTSGRNEQFF

abundance: -
v_gene: TRBV7-6
j_gene: TRBJ2-7
d_gene: -
CDR3nt: TGTGCCAGCAGCTCCGAAAGGACAACCTACGAGCAGTACTTC
CDR3aa: CASSSERTTYEQYF

abundance: -
v_gene: TRBV19
j_gene: TRBJ1-1
d_gene: -
CDR3nt: TGTGCCAGTAGTCGTCTTGGAAGGGCGCCCACTGAAGCTTTCTTT
CDR3aa: CASSRLGRAPTEAFF

abundance: many
v_gene: TRBV7-2
j_gene: TRBJ2-1
d_gene: -
CDR3nt: TGTGCCAGCAGCTTATATTATAGCCCGGGTGAAAACTACAATGAGCAGTTCTTC
CDR3aa: CASSLYYSPGENYNEQFF

abundance: -
v_gene: TRBV7-6
j_gene: TRBJ2-5
d_gene: -
CDR3nt: TGTGCCAGCAACTCTCCGTCGGAGACCCAGTACTTC
CDR3aa: CASNSPSETQYF

abundance: few
v_gene: TRBV11-2
j_gene: TRBJ2-5
d_gene: -
CDR3nt: TGTGCCAGCAGCTTACAGCGGCAAGAGACCCAGTACTTC
CDR3aa: CASSLQRQETQYF

abundance: -
v_gene: TRBV12-3/TRBV12-4
j_gene: TRBJ1-1
d_gene: TRBD1
CDR3nt: TGTGCCAGCAGTTTAAGGGACAGGGACACTGAAGCTTTCTTT
CDR3aa: CASSLRDRDTEAFF

abundance: -
v_gene: TRBV27
j_gene: TRBJ1-2
d_gene: -
CDR3nt: TGTGCCAGCAGTTCTCGACGGGTTCCCTATGGCTACACCTTC
CDR3aa: CASSSRRVPYGYTF

abundance: -
v_gene: TRBV4-3
j_gene: TRBJ2-3
d_gene: TRBD1
CDR3nt: TGCGCCAGCAGCCCACGGCCAGGACAGGGTTCTAGAGATACGCAGTATTTT
CDR3aa: CASSPRPGQGSRDTQYF

abundance: -
v_gene: TRBV12-3/TRBV12-4
j_gene: TRBJ2-3
d_gene: TRBD2
CDR3nt: TGTGCCAGCAGACAAGCGGGGGGGACAGATACGCAGTATTTT
CDR3aa: CASRQAGGTDTQYF

abundance: -
v_gene: TRBV29-1
j_gene: TRBJ1-2
d_gene: -
CDR3nt: TGCAGCGTTGAGTCATACGGGCCGGGGGGCTACACCTTC
CDR3aa: CSVESYGPGGYTF

abundance: -
v_gene: TRBV29-1
j_gene: TRBJ2-2
d_gene: -
CDR3nt: TGCAGCGTTGGAGTGAACACCGGGGAGCTGTTTTTT
CDR3aa: CSVGVNTGELFF

abundance: -
v_gene: TRBV5-1
j_gene: TRBJ1-1
d_gene: -
CDR3nt: TGCGCCAGCAGCTTACATTCCGGTTCTAAGGGCACTGAAGCTTTCTTT
CDR3aa: CASSLHSGSKGTEAFF

abundance: -
v_gene: TRBV7-2
j_gene: TRBJ2-3
d_gene: -
CDR3nt: TGTGCCAGCAGCTTAGTTGGACAGTCCTTCTCCACAGATACGCAGTATTTT
CDR3aa: CASSLVGQSFSTDTQYF

abundance: -
v_gene: TRBV6-2/TRBV6-3
j_gene: TRBJ2-5
d_gene: -
CDR3nt: TGTGCCAGCCGCGAACGAGGGGCGCATTCAGAGACCCAGTACTTC
CDR3aa: CASRERGAHSETQYF

abundance: -
v_gene: TRBV2
j_gene: TRBJ2-3
d_gene: -
CDR3nt: TGTGCCAGCAGTTGGGACGTCGGCACAGATACGCAGTATTTT
CDR3aa: CASSWDVGTDTQYF

abundance: few
v_gene: TRBV29-1
j_gene: TRBJ1-2
d_gene: -
CDR3nt: TGCAGCGTTGAAGATCGGAGGCGGAGGACCAAGGGCTATGGCTACACCTTC
CDR3aa: CSVEDRRRRTKGYGYTF

abundance: -
v_gene: TRBV4-2
j_gene: TRBJ2-1
d_gene: -
CDR3nt: TGTGCCAGCAGCCAAGTGGGTGAGGGGGGTGAGCAGTTCTTC
CDR3aa: CASSQVGEGGEQFF

abundance: few
v_gene: TRBV4-1
j_gene: TRBJ2-7
d_gene: -
CDR3nt: TGTGCCAGCAGCCAAGATACCGGCGAGCAGTACTTC
CDR3aa: CASSQDTGEQYF

abundance: -
v_gene: TRBV7-8
j_gene: TRBJ2-1
d_gene: -
CDR3nt: TGTGCCAGCAGCTTATATATCGGGGGCGATGAGCAGTTCTTC
CDR3aa: CASSLYIGGDEQFF

abundance: few
v_gene: TRBV7-9
j_gene: TRBJ2-2
d_gene: -
CDR3nt: TGTGCCAGCAGCACCACAGGGTTCACCGGGGAGCTGTTTTTT
CDR3aa: CASSTTGFTGELFF

abundance: -
v_gene: TRBV6-6
j_gene: TRBJ1-1
d_gene: TRBD1
CDR3nt: TGTGCCAGCAGTTACCCCGGACAGGGAAGGACTGAAGCTTTCTTT
CDR3aa: CASSYPGQGRTEAFF

abundance: few
v_gene: TRBV5-4
j_gene: TRBJ1-1
d_gene: TRBD1
CDR3nt: TGTGCCACCCTCAGGAGGGGGCACACTGAAGCTTTCTTT
CDR3aa: CATLRRGHTEAFF

abundance: -
v_gene: TRBV5-4
j_gene: TRBJ2-3
d_gene: -
CDR3nt: TGTGCCAGCAGCCCCGACGGGCGGCTCGGCACAGATACGCAGTATTTT
CDR3aa: CASSPDGRLGTDTQYF

abundance: -
v_gene: TRBV20-1
j_gene: TRBJ1-1
d_gene: -
CDR3nt: TGCAGTGCTAGAGATTGGGCCCCCATGAACACTGAAGCTTTCTTT
CDR3aa: CSARDWAPMNTEAFF

abundance: many
v_gene: TRBV7-2
j_gene: TRBJ2-2
d_gene: TRBD2
CDR3nt: TGTGCCAGCAGCCGACTAGCGGGGGGTTCTGGGGAGCTGTTTTTT
CDR3aa: CASSRLAGGSGELFF

abundance: few
v_gene: TRBV7-9
j_gene: TRBJ2-6
d_gene: TRBD1
CDR3nt: TGTGCCAGCAGCCCCGGACAGGGTAATACTGGGGCCAACGTCCTGACTTTC
CDR3aa: CASSPGQGNTGANVLTF

abundance: -
v_gene: TRBV12-3/TRBV12-4
j_gene: TRBJ2-3
d_gene: -
CDR3nt: -
CDR3aa: CASSSSGRDTQYF

abundance: -
v_gene: TRBV7-2
j_gene: TRBJ2-1
d_gene: -
CDR3nt: TGTGCCAGCAGCCCTGACAGAACCTACAATGAGCAGTTCTTC
CDR3aa: CASSPDRTYNEQFF

abundance: few
v_gene: TRBV11-2
j_gene: TRBJ2-1
d_gene: TRBD1
CDR3nt: TGTGCCAGCAGCCGGTGGGAACAGGGGTACAATGAGCAGTTCTTC
CDR3aa: CASSRWEQGYNEQFF

abundance: -
v_gene: TRBV7-8
j_gene: TRBJ1-1
d_gene: TRBD1
CDR3nt: TGTGCCAGCAGCCGTCGGGACAGGAACACTGAAGCTTTCTTT
CDR3aa: CASSRRDRNTEAFF

abundance: -
v_gene: TRBV7-6
j_gene: TRBJ2-5
d_gene: TRBD2
CDR3nt: TGTGCCAGCAGCTTAGCGCGGACTAGCTCGGAGACCCAGTACTTC
CDR3aa: CASSLARTSSETQYF